The 21 T cell receptor beta chains listed next were all sequenced from one sample in a study of blood T cell repertoires in COVID-19. Sequenced by immunoSEQ multiplex PCR; TCRdb stores in-frame clones only, minus some. The sample holds under 100,000 clones, approximately 75% seen once. The sequencing sample was made of peripheral blood. The source is a human donor in a cohort sampled during active COVID-19.

V usage is TRBV7-2 and J usage is TRBJ2-7; 9 bases are a match to TRBD1. J was trimmed by 0 bases and V by 5 bases; bases with no gene match: 8. The CDR3 length is 16 residues. Germline lookup yields CDR1 SGHTA and CDR2 FQGNSA. The DNA for the CDR3 is TGTGCCAGCAGCATCAACGGACAGGGGCTCTCCTACGAGCAGTACTTC. Its protein product is CASSINGQGLSYEQYF.

The sample holds many counts of this clone. The chain combines TRBV11-2 with TRBJ1-1, with a tentative D call TRBD1 (5 bases). Trimming removed 5 bases from V and 1 base from J, with 8 bases in between. The CDR3 is 13 amino acids. Germline loops: CDR1 SGHAT, CDR2 FQNNGV. CDR3: CASSADRNTEAFF. The CDR3 bases are TGTGCCAGCAGCGCTGACAGGAACACTGAAGCTTTCTTT.

The CDR3 loop is CASSPRQPDTQYF. The CDR3 DNA reads TGTGCCAGCTCACCTCGACAGCCGGATACGCAGTATTTT. The chain carries TRBV18 and TRBJ2-3; D may be TRBD1 (5 bases). CDR3 length equals 13 residues. The germline gives CDR1 KGHSH, CDR2 LQKENI. V was trimmed by 3 bases and J by 6 bases, leaving 10 bases between them.

The chain recombines TRBV14 with TRBJ2-3; 7 bases line up with TRBD2. Germline CDR1 SGHDN, CDR2 FVKESK. J was trimmed by 5 bases and V by 5 bases; bases with no gene match: 7. CDR3 length equals 14 residues. The CDR3 spells CASSFPPGGDTQYF. In nucleotides, the CDR3 is TGTGCCAGCAGCTTCCCCCCGGGGGGAGATACGCAGTATTTT.

J is TRBJ1-5 and V is TRBV12-3 or TRBV12-4; D gene uncertain. V was shortened by 3 bases and J by 4 bases, with 7 bases between the two germline ends. The CDR3 consists of 13 residues. For the CDR3, the DNA is TGTGCCAGCAGTTTTAGCGGAAATCAGCCCCAGCATTTT. This translates into CASSFSGNQPQHF.

The chain carries TRBV7-3 and TRBJ2-1; D is perhaps TRBD1 (7 bases). Germline CDR1 is SGHTA and CDR2 is FQGTGA. This CDR3 region has 15 residues. Trimming stripped 5 bases from V and 9 bases from J, with 20 bases between. In DNA form, the CDR3 reads TGTGCCAGCAGCCAGCAGGGGGGTTATGTTAGTGAGCAGTTCTTC. Translated: CASSQQGGYVSEQFF.

The chain couples TRBV7-9 to TRBJ1-5, with 7 nucleotides matching TRBD1. Germline trimming cut 1 base from V and 5 bases from J; bases unmatched to any gene: 2. Germline loops: CDR1 SEHNR, CDR2 FQNEAQ (reference sequence). This CDR3 is built from 14 residues. CDR3 bases: TGTGCCAGCAGCTTAGGGACAGGAGATCAGCCCCAGCATTTT. It encodes CASSLGTGDQPQHF.

The CDR3 DNA is TGTGCCACCAGCGCAAACAGGGGAAGTGAGCAGTTCTTC. Translating it yields CATSANRGSEQFF. The chain is built from TRBV15 and TRBJ2-1, with 7 bases matching TRBD1. The CDR3 extends over 13 amino acids. The V segment lost 5 bases and the J segment 9 bases; nucleotides outside the gene matches: 7. Per the germline V gene, CDR1 is LNHNV and CDR2 is YYDKDF (reference sequence).

The V gene is TRBV30, the J gene TRBJ1-2; D is uncertain. The V end was cut by 1 base, the J end by 0 bases, with 6 bases between. Germline V gene sequence: CDR1 GTSNPN, CDR2 SVGIG (reference sequence). This CDR3 comprises 13 residues. CDR3 DNA: TGTGCCTGGAGTGGGGCAGCTAACTATGGCTACACCTTC. This sequence encodes CAWSGAANYGYTF.

About this clone itself: Germline is not matched at one junction end, which may reflect a read error. Other DNA sequences in this sample translate to the same CDR3. This chain joins TRBV6-1 and TRBJ1-1, with TRBD1 matching 7 bases. The CDR3 extends over 14 amino acids. Germline CDR1 and CDR2: MNHNS and SASEGT. The DNA of the CDR3 is TGTGCCAGCAGTGAGACAGGGAGGAACACTGAGGCTTTCTTT. Protein: CASSETGRNTEAFF.

V gene TRBV5-1 combines with J gene TRBJ2-1, with a tentative D call TRBD2 (6 bases). V gave up 3 bases and J gave up 6 bases, with 13 bases separating them. The length of the CDR3 is 14 residues. From germline, CDR1 is SGHRS and CDR2 YFSETQ. This CDR3 reads CASSWQTSLNEQFF. In DNA, the CDR3 is TGCGCCAGCAGCTGGCAGACTAGTCTCAATGAGCAGTTCTTC.

The rearrangement uses TRBV10-2 and TRBJ1-1, with D possibly being TRBD1 (5 bases). Trimming removed 2 bases at V and 5 bases at J, with 15 bases between. The CDR3 runs 15 residues. Germline V CDR1 and CDR2: WSHSY, SAAADI. The CDR3 nucleotides read TGCGCCAGCAGTGAGCCCCCCGCGGGGCGGACTGAAGCTTTCTTT. It translates to CASSEPPAGRTEAFF.

J is TRBJ1-1 and V is TRBV4-2, with D perhaps matching TRBD1 (6 bases). This CDR3 spans 14 amino acids. Germline V gives CDR1 LGHNA, CDR2 YNFKEQ. Trimming shortened V by 3 bases and J by 4 bases, and 12 bases separated the two germline ends. The CDR3 loop reads CASSQIQGFTEAFF. The CDR3 nucleotides are TGTGCCAGCAGCCAGATACAGGGATTCACTGAAGCTTTCTTT.

This clone was seen once. The V call is TRBV7-2, the J call TRBJ2-2; 7 bases are shared with TRBD1. Germline values: CDR1 SGHTA, CDR2 FQGNSA. The CDR3 consists of 15 residues. The V segment lost 0 bases and the J segment 5 bases; nucleotides outside the gene matches: 3. CDR3 in DNA: TGTGCCAGCAGCTTAGCGTCAGGGGGTACCGGGGAGCTGTTTTTT. It translates to CASSLASGGTGELFF. Looking up the rest from reference TRBV7-2 and TRBJ2-2 gives the full variable domain: GAGVSQSPSNKVTEKGKDVELRCDPISGHTALYWYRQSLGQGLEFLIYFQGNSAPDKSGLPSDRFSAERTGGSVSTLTIQRTQQEDSAVYLCASSLASGGTGELFFGEGSRLTVL.

V is TRBV5-1 and J is TRBJ2-1, with unresolved D. The CDR3 covers 12 residues. The V gene's germline CDR1 is SGHRS and CDR2 YFSETQ. V lost 2 bases, J lost 7 bases, and 7 bases lay in between. The CDR3 region has the DNA TGCGCCAGCAGCTTAACTCGAAATGAGCAGTTCTTC. This encodes CASSLTRNEQFF.

The genes are TRBV11-1 and TRBJ2-7; D might be TRBD2 (6 bases). The CDR3 covers 15 residues. Trimming cost V 0 bases and J 0 bases, with 9 bases left between them. Germline lookup yields CDR1 SGHAT and CDR2 FQDESV (reference sequence). The CDR3 here is CASSLAWRGSYEQYF. The CDR3 DNA reads as TGTGCCAGCAGCTTAGCGTGGCGGGGCTCCTACGAGCAGTACTTC.

The chain joins TRBV27 to TRBJ2-1, with 9 nucleotides matching TRBD2. Germline CDR1 reads MNHEY; CDR2 reads SMNVEV (reference sequence). The CDR3 is 16 amino acids. After removal of 11 bases from V and 4 bases from J, the junction contained 15 bases not matched to a gene. CDR3 sequence: CACCLVAGAPYNEQFF. CDR3 nucleotide sequence: TGTGCCTGCTGTTTAGTAGCGGGGGCCCCTTACAATGAGCAGTTCTTC.

The chain has TRBV5-1 and TRBJ2-5, with D maybe TRBD2 (6 bases). Germline V gene data show CDR1 as SGHRS and CDR2 as YFSETQ. This CDR3 is 14 amino acids long. V shed 2 bases and J shed 3 bases, with 11 bases lying between them. CDR3 in amino acids: CASSFPGAEETQYF. CDR3 nucleotides: TGCGCCAGCAGCTTTCCGGGAGCCGAAGAGACCCAGTACTTC.

In DNA form, the CDR3 reads TGTGCCAGCAGCCCGATCCGGGTTAACATTCAGTACTTC. Its protein product is CASSPIRVNIQYF. This chain joins TRBV7-2 and TRBJ2-4, with no clear D. Germline V lookup: CDR1 SGHTA, CDR2 FQGNSA. V was clipped by 5 bases and J by 7 bases, with 12 bases between them. The CDR3 is 13 amino acids.

The chain carries TRBV21-1 and TRBJ1-4. TRBV21-1 is a documented pseudogene. The CDR3 spans 15 residues. The DNA of the CDR3 is TGTGCCAGCAGCAGCGGAAGAAGGACTAATGAAAAACTGTTTTTT. It translates to CASSSGRRTNEKLFF.

This chain joins TRBV11-2 and TRBJ2-7; 10 nucleotides line up with TRBD2. Trimming removed 2 bases from V and 2 bases from J; junction bases left unmatched: 3. Germline loops: CDR1 SGHAT, CDR2 FQNNGV. The CDR3 sequence is 15 residues long. The CDR3 here is CASSLTLAGAYEQYF. The CDR3 coding sequence is TGTGCCAGCAGCTTAACCCTAGCGGGGGCCTACGAGCAGTACTTC.